This T cell receptor beta chain was sequenced during a study of post-analysis software for immune sequencing data. Study-level information: Relapsing-remitting, secondary progressive and progressive-relapsing courses of multiple sclerosis were included. General study findings and limits: Normalized Chao1 diversity was significantly lower in multiple sclerosis patients than in controls. The authors found that F measure strongly co-clustered same-batch samples.

Unique molecular identifiers featured in each of the TCR beta cDNA libraries. The source material, roughly 0.9 to 11 million T cells, gave rise to 450,000 to 550,000 cDNA molecules. One entry per CDR3 protein results from TCRdb running MiXCR on the PCR reads. Seen here are hundreds of thousands of distinct CDR3 sequences, roughly 30% observed once, and the top ten hold more than 0.45%. Note on this clonotype: Its target is not known. With a much larger clone just one base away, this may be a read error.

Material for sequencing was blood. This sequence was found in a girl aged 5-17 years with multiple sclerosis.

CDR3 bases: TGCAGCGTTGATGACGGGGCACAAGGAGAGCAGTACTTC. Its protein is CSVDDGAQGEQYF. The rearrangement links TRBV29-1 to TRBJ2-5; D tentatively reads TRBD1 or TRBD2 (5 bases each). The CDR3 runs to 13 residues. Germline V gene lookup returns CDR1 SQVTM and CDR2 ANQGSEA. V lost 3 bases and J lost 11, with 19 bases in between.